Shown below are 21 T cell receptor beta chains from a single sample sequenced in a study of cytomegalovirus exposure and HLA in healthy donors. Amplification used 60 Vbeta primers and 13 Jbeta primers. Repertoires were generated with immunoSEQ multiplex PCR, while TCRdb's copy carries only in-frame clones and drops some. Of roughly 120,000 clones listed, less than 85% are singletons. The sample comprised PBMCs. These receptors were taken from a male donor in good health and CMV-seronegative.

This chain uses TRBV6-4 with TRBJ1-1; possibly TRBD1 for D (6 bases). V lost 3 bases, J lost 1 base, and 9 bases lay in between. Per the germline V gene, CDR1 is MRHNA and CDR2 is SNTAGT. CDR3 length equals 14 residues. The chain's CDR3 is CASSETGQNTEAFF. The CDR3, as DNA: TGTGCCAGCAGTGAGACGGGACAGAACACTGAAGCTTTCTTT.

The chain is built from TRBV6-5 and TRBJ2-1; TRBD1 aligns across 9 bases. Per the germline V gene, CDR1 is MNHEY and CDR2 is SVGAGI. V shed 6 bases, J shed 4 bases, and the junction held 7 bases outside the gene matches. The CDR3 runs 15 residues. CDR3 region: CASSQRDRVYNEQFF. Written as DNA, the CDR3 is TGTGCCAGCAGCCAACGGGACAGGGTATACAATGAGCAGTTCTTC.

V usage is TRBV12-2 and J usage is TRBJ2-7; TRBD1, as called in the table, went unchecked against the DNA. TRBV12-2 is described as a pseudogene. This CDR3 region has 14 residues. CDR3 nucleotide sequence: TGTGCAAGTCGCTTAGCCACGGGACAGGGAGGGCAGTACTTC. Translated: CASRLATGQGGQYF.

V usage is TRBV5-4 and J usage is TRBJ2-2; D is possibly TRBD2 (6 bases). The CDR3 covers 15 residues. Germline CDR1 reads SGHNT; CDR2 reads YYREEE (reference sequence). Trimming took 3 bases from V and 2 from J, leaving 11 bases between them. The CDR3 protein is CASSSRLDNTGELFF. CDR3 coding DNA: TGTGCCAGCAGCTCGAGACTAGATAACACCGGGGAGCTGTTTTTT. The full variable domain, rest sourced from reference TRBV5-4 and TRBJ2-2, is ETGVTQSPTHLIKTRGQQVTLRCSSQSGHNTVSWYQQALGQGPQFIFQYYREEENGRGNFPPRFSGLQFPNYSSELNVNALELDDSALYLCASSSRLDNTGELFFGEGSRLTVL.

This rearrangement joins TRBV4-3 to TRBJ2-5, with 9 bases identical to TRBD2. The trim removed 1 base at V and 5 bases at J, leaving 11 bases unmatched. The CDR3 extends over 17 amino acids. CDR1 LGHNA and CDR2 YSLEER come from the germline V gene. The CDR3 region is CASSQGIAGAYMETQYF. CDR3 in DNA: TGCGCCAGCAGCCAAGGGATAGCGGGGGCTTATATGGAGACCCAGTACTTC.

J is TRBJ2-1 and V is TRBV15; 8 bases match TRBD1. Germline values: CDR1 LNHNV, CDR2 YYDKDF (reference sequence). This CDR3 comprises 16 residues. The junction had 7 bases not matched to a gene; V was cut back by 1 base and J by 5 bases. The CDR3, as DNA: TGTGCCACCAGCAGAGGATCCGGACAGGGAAACAATGAGCAGTTCTTC. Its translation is CATSRGSGQGNNEQFF.

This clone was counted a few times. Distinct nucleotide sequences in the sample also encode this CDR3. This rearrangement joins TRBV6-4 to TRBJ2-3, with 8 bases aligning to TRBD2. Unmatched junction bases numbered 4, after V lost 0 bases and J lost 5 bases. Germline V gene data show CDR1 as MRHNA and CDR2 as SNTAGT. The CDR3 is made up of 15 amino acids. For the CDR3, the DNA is TGTGCCAGCAGTGACTCTACGGGGGGGGGAGATACGCAGTATTTT. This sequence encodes CASSDSTGGGDTQYF.

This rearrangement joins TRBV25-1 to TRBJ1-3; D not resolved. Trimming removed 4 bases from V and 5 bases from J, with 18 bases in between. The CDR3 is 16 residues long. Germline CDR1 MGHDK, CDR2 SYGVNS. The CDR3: CASSGPDRESRNTIYF. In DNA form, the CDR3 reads TGTGCCAGCAGTGGACCTGACCGGGAATCAAGAAACACCATATATTTT.

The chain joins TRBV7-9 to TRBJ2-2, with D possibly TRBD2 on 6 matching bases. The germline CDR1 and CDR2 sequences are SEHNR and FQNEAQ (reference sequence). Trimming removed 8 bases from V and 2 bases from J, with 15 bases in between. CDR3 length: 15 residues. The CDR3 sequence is CASQDGLTNTGELFF. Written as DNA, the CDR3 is TGTGCCAGCCAAGACGGACTAACTAACACCGGGGAGCTGTTTTTT.

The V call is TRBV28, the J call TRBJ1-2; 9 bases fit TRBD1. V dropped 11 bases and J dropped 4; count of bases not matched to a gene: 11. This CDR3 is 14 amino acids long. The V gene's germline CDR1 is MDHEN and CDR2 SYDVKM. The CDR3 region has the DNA TGTGCCCCGATCCCGGGACAGGGCCCCTATGGCTACACCTTC. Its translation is CAPIPGQGPYGYTF.

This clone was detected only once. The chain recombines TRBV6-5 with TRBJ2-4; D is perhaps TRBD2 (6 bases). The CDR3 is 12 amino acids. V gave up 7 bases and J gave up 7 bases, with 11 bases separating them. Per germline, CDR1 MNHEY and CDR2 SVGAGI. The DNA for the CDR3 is TGTGCCAGCACAGCCGGAGGGAACATTCAGTACTTC. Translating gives CASTAGGNIQYF.

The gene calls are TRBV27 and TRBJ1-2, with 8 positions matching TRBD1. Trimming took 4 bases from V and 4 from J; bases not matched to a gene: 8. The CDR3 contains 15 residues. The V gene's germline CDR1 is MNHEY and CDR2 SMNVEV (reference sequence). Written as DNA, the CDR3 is TGTGCCAGCAGTTCCCCCCGACAGGGGATCTATGGCTACACCTTC. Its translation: CASSSPRQGIYGYTF.

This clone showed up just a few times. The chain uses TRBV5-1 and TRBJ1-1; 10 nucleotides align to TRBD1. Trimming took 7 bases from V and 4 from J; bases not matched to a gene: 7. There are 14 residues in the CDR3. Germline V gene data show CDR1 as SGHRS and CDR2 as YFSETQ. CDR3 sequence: CASGQRTGGTEAFF. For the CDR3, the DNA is TGCGCCAGCGGACAACGGACAGGGGGCACTGAAGCTTTCTTT.

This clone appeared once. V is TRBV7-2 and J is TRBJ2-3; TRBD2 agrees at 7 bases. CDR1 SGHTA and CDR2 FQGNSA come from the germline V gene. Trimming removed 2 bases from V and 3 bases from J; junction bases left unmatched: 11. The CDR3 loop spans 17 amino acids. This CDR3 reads CASSLLALAVGTDTQYF. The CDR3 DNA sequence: TGTGCCAGCAGCTTATTGGCCCTAGCGGTGGGTACAGATACGCAGTATTTT.

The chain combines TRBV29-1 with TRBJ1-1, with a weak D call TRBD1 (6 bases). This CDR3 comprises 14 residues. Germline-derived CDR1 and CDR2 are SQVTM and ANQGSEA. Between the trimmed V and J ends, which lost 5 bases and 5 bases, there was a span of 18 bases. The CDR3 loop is CSVRGTLRETEAFF. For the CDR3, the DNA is TGCAGCGTTAGGGGGACGCTACGAGAAACTGAAGCTTTCTTT.

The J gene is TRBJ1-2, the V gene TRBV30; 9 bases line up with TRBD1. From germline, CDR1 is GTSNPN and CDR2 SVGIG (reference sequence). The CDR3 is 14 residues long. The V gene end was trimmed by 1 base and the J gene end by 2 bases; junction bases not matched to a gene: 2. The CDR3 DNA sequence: TGTGCCTGGAGTGAGGGGACAGGGAACTATGGCTACACCTTC. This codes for CAWSEGTGNYGYTF.

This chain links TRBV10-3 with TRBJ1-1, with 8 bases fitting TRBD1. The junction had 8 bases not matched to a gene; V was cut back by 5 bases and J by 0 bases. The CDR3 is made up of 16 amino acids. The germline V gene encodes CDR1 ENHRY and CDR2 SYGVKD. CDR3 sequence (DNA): TGTGCCATCAGTCTGACAGGGGTCGGAATGAACACTGAAGCTTTCTTT. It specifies CAISLTGVGMNTEAFF.

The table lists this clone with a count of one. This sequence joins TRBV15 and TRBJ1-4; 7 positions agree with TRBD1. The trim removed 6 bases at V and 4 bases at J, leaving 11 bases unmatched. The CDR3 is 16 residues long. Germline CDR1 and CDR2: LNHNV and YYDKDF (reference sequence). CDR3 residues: CATRDRSGRLNEKLFF. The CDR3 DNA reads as TGTGCCACCAGGGACAGGTCCGGCCGCCTTAATGAAAAACTGTTTTTT.

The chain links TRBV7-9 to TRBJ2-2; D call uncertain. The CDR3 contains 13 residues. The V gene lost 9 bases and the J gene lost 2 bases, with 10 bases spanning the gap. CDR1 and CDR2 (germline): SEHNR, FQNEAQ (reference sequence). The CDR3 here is CARTAGNTGELFF. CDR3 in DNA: TGTGCCAGGACGGCAGGAAACACCGGGGAGCTGTTTTTT.

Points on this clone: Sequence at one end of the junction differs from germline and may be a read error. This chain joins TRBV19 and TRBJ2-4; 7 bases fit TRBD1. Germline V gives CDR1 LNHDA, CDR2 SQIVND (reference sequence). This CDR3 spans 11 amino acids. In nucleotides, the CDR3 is TGTGCCAGTAGTATGGGGGACAGTCAGGTCTTC. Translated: CASSMGDSQVF.

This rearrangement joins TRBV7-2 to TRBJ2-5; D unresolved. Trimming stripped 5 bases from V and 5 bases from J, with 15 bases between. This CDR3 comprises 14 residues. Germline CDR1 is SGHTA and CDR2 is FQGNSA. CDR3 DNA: TGTGCCAGCAGCCCCCTTGATCGGCGGGAGACCCAGTACTTC. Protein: CASSPLDRRETQYF.